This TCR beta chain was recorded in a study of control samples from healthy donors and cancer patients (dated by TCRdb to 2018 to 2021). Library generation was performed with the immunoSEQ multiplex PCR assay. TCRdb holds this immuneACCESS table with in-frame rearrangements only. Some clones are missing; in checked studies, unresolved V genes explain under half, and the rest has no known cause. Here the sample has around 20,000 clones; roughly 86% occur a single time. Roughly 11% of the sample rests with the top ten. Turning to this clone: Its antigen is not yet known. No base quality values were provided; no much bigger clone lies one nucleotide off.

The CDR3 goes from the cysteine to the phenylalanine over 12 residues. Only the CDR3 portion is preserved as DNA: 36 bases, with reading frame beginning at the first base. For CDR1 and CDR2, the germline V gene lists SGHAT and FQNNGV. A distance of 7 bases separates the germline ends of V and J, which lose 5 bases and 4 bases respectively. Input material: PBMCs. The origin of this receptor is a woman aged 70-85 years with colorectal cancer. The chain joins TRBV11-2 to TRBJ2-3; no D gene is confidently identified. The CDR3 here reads CASSTYSDTQYF. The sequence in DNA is TGTGCCAGCAGCACATACTCAGATACGCAGTATTTT.